This note documents a single T cell receptor beta chain sequence. Its cognate antigen is unknown. Repertoires were generated with immunoSEQ multiplex PCR, while TCRdb's copy carries only in-frame clones and drops some. The sample contains about 50,000 clones, approximately 94% of which appear only once. The sample belongs to a study of T cell therapy after organ transplantation. Study at large: T cells were expanded 2 to 3 weeks with 30 CMV class I/II epitopes.

V lost 5 bases and J 7 bases, leaving 15 bases between the germline ends. Germline CDR1 reads PRHDT; CDR2 reads FYEKMQ (reference sequence). CDR3 length: 13 amino acids. The TCR originated in a human patient who had received a solid organ transplant and had CMV disease. This chain connects TRBV13 to TRBJ2-7, with D unresolved. The sample consisted of CD8+ T cells from blood, taken before autologous CMV-specific T cell therapy. DNA for the CDR3: TGTGCCAGCAGCCCCGCGGTCGGAGAGGAGCAGTACTTC. Amino acid sequence: CASSPAVGEEQYF.